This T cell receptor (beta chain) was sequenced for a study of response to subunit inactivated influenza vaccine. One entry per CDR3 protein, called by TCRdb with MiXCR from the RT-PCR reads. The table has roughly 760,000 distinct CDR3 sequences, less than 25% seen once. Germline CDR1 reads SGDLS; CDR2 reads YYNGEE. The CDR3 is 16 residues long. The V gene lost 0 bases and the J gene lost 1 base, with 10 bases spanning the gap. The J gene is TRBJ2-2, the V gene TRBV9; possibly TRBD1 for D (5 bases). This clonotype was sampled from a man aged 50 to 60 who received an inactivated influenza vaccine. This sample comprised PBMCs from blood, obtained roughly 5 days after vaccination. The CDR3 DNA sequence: TGTGCCAGCAGCGTAGTCGACAGATTGAACACCGGGGAGCTGTTTTTT. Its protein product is CASSVVDRLNTGELFF.